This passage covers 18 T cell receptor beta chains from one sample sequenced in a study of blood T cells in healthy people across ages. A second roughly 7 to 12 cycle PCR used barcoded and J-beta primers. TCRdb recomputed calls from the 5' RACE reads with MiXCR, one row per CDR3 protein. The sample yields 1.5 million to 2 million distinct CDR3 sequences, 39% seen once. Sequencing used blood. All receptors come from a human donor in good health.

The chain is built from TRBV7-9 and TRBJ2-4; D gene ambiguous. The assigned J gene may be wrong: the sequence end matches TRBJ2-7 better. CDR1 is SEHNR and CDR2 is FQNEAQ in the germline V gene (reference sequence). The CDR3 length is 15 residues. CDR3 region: CASSLFPSSHYEQYF. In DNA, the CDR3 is TGTGCCAGCAGCTTATTTCCCAGCAGTCATTACGAGCAGTACTTC.

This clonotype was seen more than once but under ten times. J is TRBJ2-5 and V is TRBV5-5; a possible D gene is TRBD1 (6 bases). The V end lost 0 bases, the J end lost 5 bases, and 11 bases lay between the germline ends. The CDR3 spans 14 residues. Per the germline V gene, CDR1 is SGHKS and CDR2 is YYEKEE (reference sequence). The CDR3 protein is CASSLGGLEETQYF. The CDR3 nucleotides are TGTGCCAGCAGCTTGGGGGGGCTGGAGGAGACCCAGTACTTC.

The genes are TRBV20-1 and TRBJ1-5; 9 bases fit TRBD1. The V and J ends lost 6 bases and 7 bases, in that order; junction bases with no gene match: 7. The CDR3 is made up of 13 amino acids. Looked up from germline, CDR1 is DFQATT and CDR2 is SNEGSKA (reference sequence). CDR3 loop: CSAQGQGPQPQHF. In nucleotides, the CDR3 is TGCAGTGCCCAAGGACAGGGGCCGCAGCCCCAGCATTTT.

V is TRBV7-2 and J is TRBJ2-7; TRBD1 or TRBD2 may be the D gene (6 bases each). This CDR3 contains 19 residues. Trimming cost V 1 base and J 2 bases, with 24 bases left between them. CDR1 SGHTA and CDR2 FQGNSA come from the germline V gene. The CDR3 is CASSLVGVSPGALPYEQYF. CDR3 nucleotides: TGTGCCAGCAGCTTAGTCGGAGTCAGTCCGGGGGCCCTCCCCTACGAGCAGTACTTC.

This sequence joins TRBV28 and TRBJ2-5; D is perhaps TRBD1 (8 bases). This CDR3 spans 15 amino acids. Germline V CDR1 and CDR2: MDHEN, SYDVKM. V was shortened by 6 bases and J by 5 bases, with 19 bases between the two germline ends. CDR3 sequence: CASSPWTGREETQYF. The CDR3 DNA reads TGTGCCAGCAGCCCCTGGACAGGGAGGGAGGAGACCCAGTACTTC.

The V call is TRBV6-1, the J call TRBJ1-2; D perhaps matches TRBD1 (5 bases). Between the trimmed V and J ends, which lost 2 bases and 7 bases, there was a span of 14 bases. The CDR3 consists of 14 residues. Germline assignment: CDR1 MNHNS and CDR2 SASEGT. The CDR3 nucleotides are TGTGCCAGCAGTGAATGGGCAGGGTCTGTTGGCTACACCTTC. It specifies CASSEWAGSVGYTF.

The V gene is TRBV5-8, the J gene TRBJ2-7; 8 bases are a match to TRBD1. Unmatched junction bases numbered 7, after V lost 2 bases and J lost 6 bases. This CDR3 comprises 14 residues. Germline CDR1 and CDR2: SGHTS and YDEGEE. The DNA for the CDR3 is TGTGCCAGCAGCTTATTGCAGGGGGCCATCGAGCAGTACTTC. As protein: CASSLLQGAIEQYF.

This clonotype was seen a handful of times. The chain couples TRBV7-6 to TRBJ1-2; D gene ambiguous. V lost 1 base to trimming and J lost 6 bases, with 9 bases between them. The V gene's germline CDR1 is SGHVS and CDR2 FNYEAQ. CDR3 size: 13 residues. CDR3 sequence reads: CASSLVDGHGYTF. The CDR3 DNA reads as TGTGCCAGCAGCTTAGTTGACGGGCATGGCTACACCTTC.

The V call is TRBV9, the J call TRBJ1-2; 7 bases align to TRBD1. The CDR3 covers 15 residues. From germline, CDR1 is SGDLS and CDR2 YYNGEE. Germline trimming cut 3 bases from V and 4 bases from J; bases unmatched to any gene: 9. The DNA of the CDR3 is TGTGCCAGCAGCGGGACAGGACGACTTGCCTATGGCTACACCTTC. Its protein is CASSGTGRLAYGYTF.

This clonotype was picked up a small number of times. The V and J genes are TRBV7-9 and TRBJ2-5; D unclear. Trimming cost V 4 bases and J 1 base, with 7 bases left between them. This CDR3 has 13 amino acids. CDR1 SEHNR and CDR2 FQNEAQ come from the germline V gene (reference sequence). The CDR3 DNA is TGTGCCAGCAGCTCCCGGTCCCAAGAGACCCAGTACTTC. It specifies CASSSRSQETQYF.

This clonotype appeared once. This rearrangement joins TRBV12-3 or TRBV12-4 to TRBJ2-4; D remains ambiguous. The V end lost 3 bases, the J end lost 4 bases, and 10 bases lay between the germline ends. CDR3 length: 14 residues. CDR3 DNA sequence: TGTGCCAGCAGTTTGTTTTCGGGTAAAAACATTCAGTACTTC. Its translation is CASSLFSGKNIQYF.

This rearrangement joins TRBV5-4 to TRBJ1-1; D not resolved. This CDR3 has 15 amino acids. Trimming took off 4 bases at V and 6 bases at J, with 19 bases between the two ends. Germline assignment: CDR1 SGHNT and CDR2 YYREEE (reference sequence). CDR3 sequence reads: CASSIEGGAIPEAFF. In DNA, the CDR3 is TGTGCCAGCAGCATAGAAGGTGGAGCGATACCTGAAGCTTTCTTT. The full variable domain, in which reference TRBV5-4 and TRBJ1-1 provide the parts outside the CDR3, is ETGVTQSPTHLIKTRGQQVTLRCSSQSGHNTVSWYQQALGQGPQFIFQYYREEENGRGNFPPRFSGLQFPNYSSELNVNALELDDSALYLCASSIEGGAIPEAFFGQGTRLTVV.

The CDR3 loop is CATYRNTEAFF. CDR3 coding DNA: TGTGCCACCTATAGGAACACTGAAGCTTTCTTT. The genes are TRBV6-6 and TRBJ1-1; D unclear. Trimming stripped 10 bases from V and 1 base from J, with 7 bases between. The CDR3 sequence is 11 residues long. Germline lookup yields CDR1 MNHNY and CDR2 SVGAGI (reference sequence).

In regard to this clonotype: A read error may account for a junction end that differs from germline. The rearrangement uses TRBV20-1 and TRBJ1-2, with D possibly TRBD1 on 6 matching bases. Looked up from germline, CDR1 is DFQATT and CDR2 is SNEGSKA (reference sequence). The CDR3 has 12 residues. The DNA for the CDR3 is TGCAGCGCTAACAGGGAAGACTATGGCTACACCTTC. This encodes CSANREDYGYTF.

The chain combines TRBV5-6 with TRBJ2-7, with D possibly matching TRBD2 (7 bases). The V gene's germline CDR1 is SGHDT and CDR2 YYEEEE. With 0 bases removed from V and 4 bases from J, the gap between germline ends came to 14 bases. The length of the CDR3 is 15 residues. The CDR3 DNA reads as TGTGCCAGCAGCTTGGCCAGCGGGACACCTTACGAGCAGTACTTC. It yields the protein CASSLASGTPYEQYF.

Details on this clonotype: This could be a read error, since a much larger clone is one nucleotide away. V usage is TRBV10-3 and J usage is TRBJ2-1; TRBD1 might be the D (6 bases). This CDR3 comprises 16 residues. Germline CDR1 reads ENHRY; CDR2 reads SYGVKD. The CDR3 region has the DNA TGTGCCATCAGTGAGTCGGGGACAACCCGGTACAATGAGCAGGTCTTC. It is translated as CAISESGTTRYNEQVF.

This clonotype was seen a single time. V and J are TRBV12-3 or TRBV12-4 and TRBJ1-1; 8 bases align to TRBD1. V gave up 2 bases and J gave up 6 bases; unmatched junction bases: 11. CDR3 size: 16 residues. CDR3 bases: TGTGCCAGCAGTTTAATCCCGCTGGACAGGGTACCTGAAGCTTTCTTT. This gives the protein CASSLIPLDRVPEAFF.

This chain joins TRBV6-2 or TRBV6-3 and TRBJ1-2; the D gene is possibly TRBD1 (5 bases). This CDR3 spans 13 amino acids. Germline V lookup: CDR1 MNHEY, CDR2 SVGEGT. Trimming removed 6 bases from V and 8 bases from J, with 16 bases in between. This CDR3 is CASRGGTAGGYTF. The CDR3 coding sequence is TGTGCCAGCAGGGGAGGGACGGCAGGAGGCTACACCTTC.